This TCR beta chain was identified during a study of blood T cells in healthy people across ages. Germline V CDR1 and CDR2: SGDLS, YYNGEE. This CDR3 has 17 residues. The V and J ends lost 4 bases and 0 bases respectively, with 17 bases between them. This clonotype was detected many times. A second PCR of about 6 to 12 cycles used a sample-barcoded 5' primer and a J-beta primer mix. Using its own MiXCR run on the 5' RACE reads, TCRdb lists one record per CDR3 protein. Among hundreds of thousands of distinct CDR3 sequences listed, approximately 31% were seen once. The specimen sequenced was blood. V usage is TRBV9 and J usage is TRBJ2-1; D is ambiguous. The receptor was isolated from a woman of 80 years or more in good health. In DNA form, the CDR3 reads TGTGCCAGCAGCCCAGAGCTGGCGTCGAGCTCCTACAATGAGCAGTTCTTC. Its translation is CASSPELASSSYNEQFF.